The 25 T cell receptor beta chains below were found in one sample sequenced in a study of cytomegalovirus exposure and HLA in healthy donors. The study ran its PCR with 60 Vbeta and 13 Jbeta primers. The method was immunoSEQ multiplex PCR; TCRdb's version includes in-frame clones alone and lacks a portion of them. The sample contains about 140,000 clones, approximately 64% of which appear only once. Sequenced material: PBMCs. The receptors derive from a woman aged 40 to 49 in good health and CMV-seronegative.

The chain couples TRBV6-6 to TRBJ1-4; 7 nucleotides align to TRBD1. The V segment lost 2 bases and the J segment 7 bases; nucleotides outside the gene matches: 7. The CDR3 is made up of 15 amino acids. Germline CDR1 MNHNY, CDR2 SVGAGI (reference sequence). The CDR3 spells CASSYRGGAGEKLFF. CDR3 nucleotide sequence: TGTGCCAGCAGTTACCGAGGGGGCGCAGGTGAAAAACTGTTTTTT.

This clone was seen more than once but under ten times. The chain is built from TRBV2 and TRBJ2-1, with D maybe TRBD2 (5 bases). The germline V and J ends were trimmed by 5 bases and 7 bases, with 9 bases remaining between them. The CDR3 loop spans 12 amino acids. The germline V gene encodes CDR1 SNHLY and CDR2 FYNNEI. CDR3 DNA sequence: TGTGCCAGCAGTCTACTAGTGAATGAGCAGTTCTTC. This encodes CASSLLVNEQFF.

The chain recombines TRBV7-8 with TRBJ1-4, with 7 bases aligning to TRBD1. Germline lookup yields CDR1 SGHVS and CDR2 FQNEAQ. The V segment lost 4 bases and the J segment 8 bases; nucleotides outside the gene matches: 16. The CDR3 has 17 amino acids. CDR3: CASSSLWTGWRREKLFF. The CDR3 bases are TGTGCCAGCAGCTCCTTATGGACAGGATGGAGGAGGGAAAAACTGTTTTTT.

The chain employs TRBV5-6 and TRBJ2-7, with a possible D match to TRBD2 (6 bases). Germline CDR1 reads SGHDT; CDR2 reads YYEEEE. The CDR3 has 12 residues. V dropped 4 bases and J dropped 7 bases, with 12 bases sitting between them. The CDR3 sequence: CASSPGGVEQYF. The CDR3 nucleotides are TGTGCCAGCAGCCCCGGAGGGGTTGAGCAGTACTTC.

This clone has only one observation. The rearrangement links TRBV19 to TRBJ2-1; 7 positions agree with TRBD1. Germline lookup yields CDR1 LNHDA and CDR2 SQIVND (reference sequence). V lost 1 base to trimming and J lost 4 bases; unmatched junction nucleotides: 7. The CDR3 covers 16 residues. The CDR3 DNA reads TGTGCCAGTAGTATAGGGACAGGCGTTTTGTACAATGAGCAGTTCTTC. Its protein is CASSIGTGVLYNEQFF.

CDR3 sequence: CATHRAGGLQGGYNEQFF. The CDR3 region has the DNA TGTGCCACCCACCGAGCAGGGGGATTACAAGGGGGGTACAATGAGCAGTTCTTC. V gene TRBV5-6 combines with J gene TRBJ2-1; weak D call: TRBD1 (7 bases). The CDR3 has 18 residues. CDR1 is SGHDT, CDR2 YYEEEE, per germline. V lost 9 bases and J lost 4, with 29 bases in between.

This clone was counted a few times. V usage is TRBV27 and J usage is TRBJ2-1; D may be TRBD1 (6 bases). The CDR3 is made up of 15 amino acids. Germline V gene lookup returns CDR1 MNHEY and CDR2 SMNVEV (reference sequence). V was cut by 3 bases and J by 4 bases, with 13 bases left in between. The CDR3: CASSFVGGGYNEQFF. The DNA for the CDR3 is TGTGCCAGCAGTTTTGTAGGGGGTGGGTACAATGAGCAGTTCTTC.

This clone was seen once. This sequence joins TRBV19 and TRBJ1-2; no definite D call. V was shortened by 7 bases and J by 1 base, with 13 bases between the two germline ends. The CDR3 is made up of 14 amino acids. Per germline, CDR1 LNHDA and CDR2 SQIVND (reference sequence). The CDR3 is CASNKAGRNYGYTF. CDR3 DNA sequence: TGTGCCAGTAATAAGGCAGGCCGTAACTATGGCTACACCTTC.

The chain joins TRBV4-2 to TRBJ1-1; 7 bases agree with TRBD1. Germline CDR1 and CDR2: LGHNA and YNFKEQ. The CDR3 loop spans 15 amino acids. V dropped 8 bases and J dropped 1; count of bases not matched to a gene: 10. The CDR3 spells CASGRGGTANTEAFF. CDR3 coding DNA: TGTGCCAGCGGGCGCGGTGGGACAGCGAACACTGAAGCTTTCTTT.

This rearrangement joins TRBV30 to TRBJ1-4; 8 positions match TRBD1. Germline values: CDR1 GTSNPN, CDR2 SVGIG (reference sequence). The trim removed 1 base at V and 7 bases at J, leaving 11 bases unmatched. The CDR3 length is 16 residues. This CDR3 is CAWSAPQGATGEKLFF. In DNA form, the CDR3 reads TGTGCCTGGAGTGCCCCTCAGGGGGCGACGGGTGAAAAACTGTTTTTT.

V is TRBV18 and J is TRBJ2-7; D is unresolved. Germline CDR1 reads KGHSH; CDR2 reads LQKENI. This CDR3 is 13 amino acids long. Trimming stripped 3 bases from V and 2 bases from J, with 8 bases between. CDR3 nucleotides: TGTGCCAGCTCACCCGGGTATCCCTACGAGCAGTACTTC. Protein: CASSPGYPYEQYF.

CDR3 nucleotides: TGTGCCAGCAGCGTAGCAGGAACCGGGGAGCTGTTTTTT. Translating gives CASSVAGTGELFF. V usage is TRBV9 and J usage is TRBJ2-2; no clear D. The length of the CDR3 is 13 residues. Germline V gene sequence: CDR1 SGDLS, CDR2 YYNGEE. Trimming took 0 bases from V and 5 from J, leaving 5 bases between them. Variable domain in full (rest from reference TRBV9 and TRBJ2-2): DSGVTQTPKHLITATGQRVTLRCSPRSGDLSVYWYQQSLDQGLQFLIQYYNGEERAKGNILERFSAQQFPDLHSELNLSSLELGDSALYFCASSVAGTGELFFGEGSRLTVL.

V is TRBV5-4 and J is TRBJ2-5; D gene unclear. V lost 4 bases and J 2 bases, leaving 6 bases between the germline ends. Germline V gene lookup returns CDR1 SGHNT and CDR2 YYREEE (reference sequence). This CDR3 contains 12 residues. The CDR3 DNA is TGTGCCAGCAGCAATACTCAAGAGACCCAGTACTTC. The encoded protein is CASSNTQETQYF.

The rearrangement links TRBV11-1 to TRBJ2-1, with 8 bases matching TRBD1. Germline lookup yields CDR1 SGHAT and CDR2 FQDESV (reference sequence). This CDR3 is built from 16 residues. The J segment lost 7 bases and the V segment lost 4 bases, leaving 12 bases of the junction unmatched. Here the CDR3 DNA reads TGTGCCAGCAGCTCGTTGGGGGACAGGTGGGCGAATGAGCAGTTCTTC. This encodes CASSSLGDRWANEQFF.

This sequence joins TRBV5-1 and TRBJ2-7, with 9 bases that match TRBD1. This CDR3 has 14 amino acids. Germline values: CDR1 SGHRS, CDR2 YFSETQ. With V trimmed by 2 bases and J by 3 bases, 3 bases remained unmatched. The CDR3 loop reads CASSFGTGRYEQYF. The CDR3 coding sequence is TGCGCCAGCAGCTTCGGGACAGGGCGCTACGAGCAGTACTTC.

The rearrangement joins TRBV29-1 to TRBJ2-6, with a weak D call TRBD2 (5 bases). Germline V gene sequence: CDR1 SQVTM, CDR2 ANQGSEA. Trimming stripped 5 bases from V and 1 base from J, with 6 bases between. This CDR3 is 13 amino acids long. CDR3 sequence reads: CSVRGSGANVLTF. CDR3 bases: TGCAGCGTTCGGGGTTCTGGGGCCAACGTCCTGACTTTC.

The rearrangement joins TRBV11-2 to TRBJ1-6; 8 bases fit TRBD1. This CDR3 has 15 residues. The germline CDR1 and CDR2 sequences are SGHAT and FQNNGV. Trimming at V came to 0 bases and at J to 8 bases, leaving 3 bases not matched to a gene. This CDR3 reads CASSLEGTGDSPLHF. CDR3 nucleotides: TGTGCCAGCAGCTTAGAGGGGACAGGTGATTCACCCCTCCACTTT.

The chain's CDR3 is CASGAGGNSPLHF. CDR3 coding DNA: TGCGCCAGCGGGGCAGGGGGAAATTCACCCCTCCACTTT. The J gene is TRBJ1-6, the V gene TRBV4-1, with 7 bases identical to TRBD1. This CDR3 comprises 13 residues. Germline CDR1 reads MGHRA; CDR2 reads YSYEKL. Losses at the gene ends were 8 bases for V and 7 bases for J; bases not matched to a gene: 5.

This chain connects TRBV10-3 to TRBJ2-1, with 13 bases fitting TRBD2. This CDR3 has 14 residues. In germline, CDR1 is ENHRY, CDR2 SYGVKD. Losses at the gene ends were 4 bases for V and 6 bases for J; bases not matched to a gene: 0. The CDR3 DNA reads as TGTGCCATCAGTGGACTAGCGGGAGGCAATGAGCAGTTCTTC. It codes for CAISGLAGGNEQFF.

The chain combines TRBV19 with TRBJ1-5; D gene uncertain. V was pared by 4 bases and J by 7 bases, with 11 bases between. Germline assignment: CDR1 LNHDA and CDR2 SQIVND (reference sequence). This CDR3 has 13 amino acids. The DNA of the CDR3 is TGTGCCAGTAGTACCGAATCCCTACAGCCCCAGCATTTT. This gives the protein CASSTESLQPQHF.

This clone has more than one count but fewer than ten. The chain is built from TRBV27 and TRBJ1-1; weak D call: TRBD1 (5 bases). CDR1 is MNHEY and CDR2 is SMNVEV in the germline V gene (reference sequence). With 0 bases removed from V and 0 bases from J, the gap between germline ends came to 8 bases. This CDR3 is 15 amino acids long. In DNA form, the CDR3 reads TGTGCCAGCAGTTTATCGGGGACTATGAACACTGAAGCTTTCTTT. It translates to CASSLSGTMNTEAFF.

DNA of the CDR3: TGTGCCAGCAGCTTAATGGGGCTCCCCTCCTACAATGAGCAGTTCTTC. The encoded protein is CASSLMGLPSYNEQFF. The rearrangement uses TRBV7-9 and TRBJ2-1; tentative D call: TRBD1 (5 bases). Germline lookup yields CDR1 SEHNR and CDR2 FQNEAQ (reference sequence). V was trimmed by 2 bases and J by 0 bases, leaving 11 bases between them. This CDR3 is built from 16 residues.

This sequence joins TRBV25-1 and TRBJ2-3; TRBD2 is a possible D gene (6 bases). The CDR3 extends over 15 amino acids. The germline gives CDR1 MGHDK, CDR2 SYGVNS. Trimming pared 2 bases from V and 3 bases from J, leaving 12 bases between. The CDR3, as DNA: TGTGCCAGCAGTGAACGGCTAGCGCTTACAGATACGCAGTATTTT. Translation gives CASSERLALTDTQYF.

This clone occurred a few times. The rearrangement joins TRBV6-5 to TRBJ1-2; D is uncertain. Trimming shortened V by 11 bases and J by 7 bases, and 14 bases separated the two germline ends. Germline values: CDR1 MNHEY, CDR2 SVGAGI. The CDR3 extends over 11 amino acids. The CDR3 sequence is CAASGGGGYTF. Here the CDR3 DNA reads TGTGCCGCCTCGGGAGGAGGTGGCTACACCTTC.

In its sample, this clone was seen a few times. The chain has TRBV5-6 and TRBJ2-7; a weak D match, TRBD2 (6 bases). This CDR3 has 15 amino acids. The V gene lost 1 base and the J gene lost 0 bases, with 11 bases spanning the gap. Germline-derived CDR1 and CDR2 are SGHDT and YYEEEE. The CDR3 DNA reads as TGTGCCAGCAGCTTGAATCGGGGGAGCTCCTACGAGCAGTACTTC. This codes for CASSLNRGSSYEQYF.